This record looks at one TCR beta chain sequence and its context. The antigen is not known. This CDR3 spans 14 amino acids. Germline lookup yields CDR1 SGHKS and CDR2 YYEKEE (reference sequence). Those CD8+ T cells considered naive were CD45RO-CCR7+CD27+CD95-. The data were taken from a study of CXCR3-negative and CXCR3-positive naive CD8 T cells. About the research overall: Libraries each contributed about 1.5 +/- 0.3 million TRB reads, for some 130 million in total.

Findings and caveats of the study: The study found more hydrophobic TRB CDR3s in CXCR3-positive naive cells than in CXCR3-negative naive cells. The study found CXCR3 expression partially decreased after cryopreservation and ran most assays on fresh PBMCs. Each naive subset displayed comparably high diversity, whereas memory CD8+ cells displayed much lower diversity.

The libraries of TRB cDNA were prepared using 5' RACE with UMI labels. TCRdb derives one entry per CDR3 protein from the 5' RACE reads, leaving out DNA. This sample contains roughly 93,000 distinct CDR3 sequences. The TCR was taken from a human donor in good health. Some clones in this sample may be carry-over from other donors' samples. Material for sequencing was naive CXCR3+ CD8+ T cells from blood. Subset given: CD45RO-CCR7+CD27+CD95- naive CD8+ T cells expressing CXCR3 (TNR3+). The J gene is TRBJ2-5, the V gene TRBV5-5; TCRdb's D gene call, TRBD1, goes unchecked for lack of DNA. The CDR3 loop is CASSSDDRVETQYF.